The 19 T cell receptor beta chains below all came from one sample that was sequenced in a study of identical twins. One entry per CDR3 protein results from TCRdb running MiXCR on the 5' RACE reads. This sample has fewer than 350,000 distinct CDR3 sequences, with more than 6.5% found just once. The same data also went into a second study, on yellow fever vaccine responses in identical twins.

The sample was memory (CD45RO+) T cells sorted from blood. Receptors originate from a woman aged 18-29 years in good health.

The gene calls are TRBV6-1 and TRBJ2-5, with a weak D call TRBD2 (7 bases). The V end was cut by 7 bases, the J end by 5 bases, with 17 bases between. Germline CDR1 MNHNS, CDR2 SASEGT. CDR3 size: 14 residues. The CDR3 is CASKLGGRVETQYF. The DNA of the CDR3 is TGTGCCAGCAAGCTCGGGGGGCGCGTGGAGACCCAGTACTTC.

This chain links TRBV25-1 with TRBJ2-7, with a weak D call TRBD2 (6 bases). Trimming cost V 4 bases and J 2 bases, with 15 bases left between them. The germline V gene encodes CDR1 MGHDK and CDR2 SYGVNS. The CDR3 loop spans 15 amino acids. The CDR3 sequence is CASSASGRDPYEQYF. Here the CDR3 DNA reads TGTGCCAGCAGTGCGTCAGGGCGGGATCCCTACGAGCAGTACTTC.

The CDR3 DNA reads TGTGCCAGCAGCCAAAGGGCAGGGGAGAGCACAGATACGCAGTATTTT. It yields the protein CASSQRAGESTDTQYF. The chain employs TRBV4-2 and TRBJ2-3; TRBD1 might be the D (6 bases). The V gene's germline CDR1 is LGHNA and CDR2 YNFKEQ. The CDR3 length is 16 residues. V was cut by 2 bases and J by 0 bases, with 12 bases left in between.

This clonotype has ten or more counts. The chain is built from TRBV7-9 and TRBJ1-4; D gene unclear. The germline gives CDR1 SEHNR, CDR2 FQNEAQ (reference sequence). The CDR3 loop spans 13 amino acids. V lost 4 bases, J lost 8 bases, and 11 bases lay in between. CDR3 DNA: TGTGCCAGCAGCTGGGAAGGCGGGGAAAAACTGTTTTTT. This translates into CASSWEGGEKLFF.

In its sample, this clonotype was seen many times. This chain connects TRBV7-8 to TRBJ1-6; D might be TRBD1 (6 bases). Trimming left V 1 base short and J 5 bases short, with 6 bases between. In germline, CDR1 is SGHVS, CDR2 FQNEAQ. The CDR3 covers 14 residues. CDR3 in amino acids: CASSLGTDNSPLHF. CDR3 sequence (DNA): TGTGCCAGCAGCTTAGGGACAGATAATTCACCCCTCCACTTT.

J is TRBJ2-3 and V is TRBV18; D not certain. V lost 0 bases to trimming and J lost 7 bases, with 17 bases between them. The V gene's germline CDR1 is KGHSH and CDR2 LQKENI. The CDR3 consists of 16 residues. CDR3 nucleotide sequence: TGTGCCAGCTCACCACCGGGCACCCTTTCGTTGTATACGCAGTATTTT. Translation: CASSPPGTLSLYTQYF. Using reference TRBV18 and TRBJ2-3 for the parts outside the CDR3, the full variable domain is NAGVMQNPRHLVRRRGQEARLRCSPMKGHSHVYWYRQLPEEGLKFMVYLQKENIIDESGMPKERFSAEFPKEGPSILRIQQVVRGDSAAYFCASSPPGTLSLYTQYFGPGTRLTVL.

Many counts were recorded for this clonotype. V is TRBV20-1 and J is TRBJ1-1; tentative D call: TRBD1 (6 bases). V was pared by 4 bases and J by 6 bases, with 18 bases between. Per germline, CDR1 DFQATT and CDR2 SNEGSKA (reference sequence). There are 14 residues in the CDR3. CDR3 DNA sequence: TGCAGTGCTATTGATATCAGGGGAATTTCTGAAGCTTTCTTT. Its protein is CSAIDIRGISEAFF.

The rearrangement links TRBV10-3 to TRBJ1-1; D may be TRBD1 (5 bases). Looked up from germline, CDR1 is ENHRY and CDR2 is SYGVKD. The CDR3 covers 13 residues. V lost 6 bases and J 4 bases, leaving 12 bases between the germline ends. CDR3 sequence reads: CAIREGILTEAFF. In nucleotides, the CDR3 is TGTGCCATCAGGGAGGGGATACTCACTGAAGCTTTCTTT.

In its sample, this clonotype was seen many times. V gene TRBV28 combines with J gene TRBJ2-3; 7 bases fit TRBD1. V shed 8 bases, J shed 4 bases, and the junction held 9 bases outside the gene matches. Germline CDR1 is MDHEN and CDR2 is SYDVKM. The CDR3 consists of 14 residues. The CDR3 reads CASDTTGNADTQYF. The CDR3 DNA is TGTGCCAGCGATACGACAGGGAACGCAGATACGCAGTATTTT.

This chain joins TRBV12-3 or TRBV12-4 and TRBJ2-1; 14 nucleotides match TRBD2. This CDR3 spans 15 amino acids. V lost 6 bases and J lost 9; bases outside the gene matches: 7. The CDR3 DNA reads TGTGCCAGCAGCCGGACTAGCGGGGGGCGGGGTGAGCAGTTCTTC. It encodes CASSRTSGGRGEQFF.

At least ten counts were recorded for this clonotype. Written as DNA, the CDR3 is TGCAGCGCTCATGACAGGGGGAGGACCACTGAAGCTTTCTTT. It yields the protein CSAHDRGRTTEAFF. This chain uses TRBV29-1 with TRBJ1-1, with 9 bases lining up with TRBD1. Germline-derived CDR1 and CDR2 are SQVTM and ANQGSEA. Losses at the gene ends were 7 bases for V and 4 bases for J; bases not matched to a gene: 10. The CDR3 spans 14 residues.

In this sample, this clonotype turned up a few times. The chain carries TRBV2 and TRBJ2-2; D perhaps matches TRBD1 (6 bases). Germline-derived CDR1 and CDR2 are SNHLY and FYNNEI. The V end was cut by 8 bases, the J end by 2 bases, with 12 bases between. This CDR3 is built from 14 residues. CDR3 amino acids: CASHGQSNTGELFF. The CDR3 DNA reads TGTGCCAGCCACGGACAGAGCAACACCGGGGAGCTGTTTTTT.

CDR3 nucleotides: TGCGCCAGCAGCTTGCTGGCGGAACGCTACGAGCAGTACTTC. This encodes CASSLLAERYEQYF. This chain joins TRBV5-1 and TRBJ2-7, with unresolved D. CDR1 SGHRS and CDR2 YFSETQ come from the germline V gene. V was clipped by 1 base and J by 3 bases, with 11 bases between them. The CDR3 consists of 14 residues.

This chain uses TRBV5-5 with TRBJ2-7, with TRBD2 identical over 9 bases. CDR1 is SGHKS and CDR2 is YYEKEE in the germline V gene (reference sequence). V lost 2 bases to trimming and J lost 3 bases; unmatched junction nucleotides: 6. The CDR3 has 15 amino acids. CDR3 DNA: TGTGCCAGCAGCTTATCTAGCGGGGAGGGCTACGAGCAGTACGTC. This gives the protein CASSLSSGEGYEQYV.

The chain has TRBV12-3 or TRBV12-4 and TRBJ2-1; possible D gene TRBD2, 7 bases. The CDR3 is made up of 19 amino acids. Between the trimmed V and J ends, which lost 4 bases and 1 base, there was a span of 23 bases. CDR3 nucleotide sequence: TGTGCCAGCAGTTCCAGGGGTCGGGGGGCCTCGAGATCCTACAATGAGCAGTTCTTC. It codes for CASSSRGRGASRSYNEQFF.

The chain has TRBV10-2 and TRBJ2-7; either TRBD1 or TRBD2 may supply D (5 bases each). The V gene lost 1 base and the J gene lost 9 bases, with 13 bases spanning the gap. The CDR3 extends over 13 amino acids. Germline V CDR1 and CDR2: WSHSY, SAAADI. The CDR3 DNA sequence: TGCGCCAGCAGTGAGTGGTCAGGGAGAGGGCAGTACTTC. Protein product: CASSEWSGRGQYF.

As regards this clonotype: One junction end disagrees with the germline gene, perhaps due to a read error. The rearrangement uses TRBV24-1 and TRBJ2-3; no firm D call. CDR3 length: 13 residues. CDR1 and CDR2 (germline): KGHDR, SFDVKD. CDR3 residues: CATSDFLTDTRYF. As DNA, the CDR3 is TGTGCCACCAGTGATTTCTTAACAGATACGCGGTATTTT.

This clonotype was observed at least ten times. The chain couples TRBV5-6 to TRBJ2-1; TRBD2 might be the D (5 bases). CDR3 length: 14 amino acids. Trimming stripped 4 bases from V and 7 bases from J, with 15 bases between. Germline V gene lookup returns CDR1 SGHDT and CDR2 YYEEEE. Here the CDR3 reads CASSRGQKWNEQFF. CDR3 bases: TGTGCCAGCAGCCGGGGTCAGAAGTGGAATGAGCAGTTCTTC.

This clonotype was counted between two and nine times. V gene TRBV10-3 combines with J gene TRBJ2-6; tentatively, D is TRBD2 (6 bases). Trimming shortened V by 1 base and J by 0 bases, and 7 bases separated the two germline ends. The CDR3 has 16 residues. Germline CDR1 ENHRY, CDR2 SYGVKD. The CDR3 DNA sequence: TGTGCCATCAGTGAGTGGAGGGGCTCTGGGGCCAACGTCCTGACTTTC. Protein: CAISEWRGSGANVLTF.